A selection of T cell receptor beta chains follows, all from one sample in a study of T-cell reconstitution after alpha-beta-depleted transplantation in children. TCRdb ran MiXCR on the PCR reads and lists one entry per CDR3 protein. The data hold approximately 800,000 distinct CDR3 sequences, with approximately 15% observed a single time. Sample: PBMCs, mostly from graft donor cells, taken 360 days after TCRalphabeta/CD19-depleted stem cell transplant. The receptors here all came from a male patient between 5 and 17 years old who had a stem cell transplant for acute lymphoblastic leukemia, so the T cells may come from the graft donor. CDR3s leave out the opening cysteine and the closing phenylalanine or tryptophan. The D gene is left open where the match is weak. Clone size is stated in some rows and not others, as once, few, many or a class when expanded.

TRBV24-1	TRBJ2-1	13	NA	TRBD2	ATSGGGGRGNEQF
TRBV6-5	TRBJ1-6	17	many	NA	ASSSTFPGVPSYNSPLH
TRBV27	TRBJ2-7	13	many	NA	ASSLSGDITYEQY
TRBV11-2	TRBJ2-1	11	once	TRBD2	ASSLDLAGEEF
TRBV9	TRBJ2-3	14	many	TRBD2	ASSEAGRIISDTQY
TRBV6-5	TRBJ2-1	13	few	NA	ASSSAAPRGNEQF
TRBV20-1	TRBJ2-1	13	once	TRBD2	SAYPSGNWGGEQF
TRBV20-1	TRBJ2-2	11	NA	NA	SAREDSPGELF
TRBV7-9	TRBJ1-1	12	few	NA	ASSLLQGYSEAF
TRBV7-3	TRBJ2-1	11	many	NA	ASGIGGNNEQF